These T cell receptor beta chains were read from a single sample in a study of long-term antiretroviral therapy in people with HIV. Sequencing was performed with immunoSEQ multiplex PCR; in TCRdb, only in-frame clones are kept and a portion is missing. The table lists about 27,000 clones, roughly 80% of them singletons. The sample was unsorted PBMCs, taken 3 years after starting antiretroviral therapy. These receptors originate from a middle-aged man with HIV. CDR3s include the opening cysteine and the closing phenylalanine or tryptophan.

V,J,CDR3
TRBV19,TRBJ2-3,CASSIEVASGEDTQYF
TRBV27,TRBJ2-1,CASRVAGVTNNEQFF
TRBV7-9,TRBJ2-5,CASSLGGPGRQETQYF
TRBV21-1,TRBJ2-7,CASSKRAVAGAHFYEQYF
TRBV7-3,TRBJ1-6,CASSLTGTPPLHF
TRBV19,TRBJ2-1,CASSISAIYNEQFF
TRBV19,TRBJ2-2,CASSWPTGELFF
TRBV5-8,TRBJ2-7,CASSLTGTGIHEQYF
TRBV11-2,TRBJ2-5,CATSTYSDQETQYF
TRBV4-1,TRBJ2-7,CASSLGTSLGEQYF
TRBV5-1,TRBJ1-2,CASSADVGGYTF
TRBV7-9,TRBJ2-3,CASSPLVVPDTQYF
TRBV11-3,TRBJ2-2,CASSAGGPGELFF
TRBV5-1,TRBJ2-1,CASSSTGGLYNEQFF
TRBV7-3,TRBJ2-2,CASSYLSGNTGELFF
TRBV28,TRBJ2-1,CASSYGPVSYNEQFF
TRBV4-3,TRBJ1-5,CASSQEWGSNQPQHF
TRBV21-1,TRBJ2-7,CASSKWDPRRPPSYEQYF
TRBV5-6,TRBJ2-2,CASSLEGRLASFTGELFF
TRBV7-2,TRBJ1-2,CASSLQGNYGYTF
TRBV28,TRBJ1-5,CASSFLVTGQPQHF
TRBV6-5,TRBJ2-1,CASSYSSYKGNEQFF
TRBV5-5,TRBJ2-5,CASSSDRGRETQYF
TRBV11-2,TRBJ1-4,CASSLARTDNEKLFF
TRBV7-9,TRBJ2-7,CASGLPHYEQYF
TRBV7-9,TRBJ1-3,CASSWYRGGNTIYF
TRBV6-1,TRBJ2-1,CATYSYNEQFF
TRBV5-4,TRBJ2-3,CASSLVGRASTDTQYF
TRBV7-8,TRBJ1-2,CASSRTRQDYYGYTF
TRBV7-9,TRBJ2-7,CASSLRAGREGEQYF
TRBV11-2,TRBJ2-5,CASSSDSLAGTQYF
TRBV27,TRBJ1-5,CASSLYSNLGNQPQHF
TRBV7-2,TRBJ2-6,CASSLGGTSGANVLTF
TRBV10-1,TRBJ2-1,CASSEVMRRNEQFF
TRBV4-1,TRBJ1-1,CASREIGGTEAFF
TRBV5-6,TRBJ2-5,CASSLEGETQYF
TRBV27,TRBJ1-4,CASSLGDQKLFF
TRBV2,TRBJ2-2,CASTTSRFGNTGELFF
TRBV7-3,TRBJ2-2,CASSKDRLNTGELFF
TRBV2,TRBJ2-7,CASTTSGTYEQYF
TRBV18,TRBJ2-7,CASSPPLGSLESWQYF
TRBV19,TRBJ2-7,CASSFRPRDRGGGSYEQYF
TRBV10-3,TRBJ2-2,CAISETTSGGTGELFF
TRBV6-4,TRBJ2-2,CASSDSSRGTGELFF
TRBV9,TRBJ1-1,CASSPQGAGWAFF
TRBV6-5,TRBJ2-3,CASSLGFQGVDTQYF
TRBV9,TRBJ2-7,CASSGQGYEQYF
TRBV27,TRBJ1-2,CASSGTANYGYTF
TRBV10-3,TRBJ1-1,CAISESGGNTEAFF
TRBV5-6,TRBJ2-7,CASSLLRLAGSYEQYF
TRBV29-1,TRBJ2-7,CSVEGTGGREQYF
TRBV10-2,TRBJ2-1,CASSESMGSYNEQFF
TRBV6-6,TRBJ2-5,CASSSQGAGETQYF
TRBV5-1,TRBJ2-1,CASSSGQTYNEQFF
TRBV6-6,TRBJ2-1,CASSYSNSGGNEQFF
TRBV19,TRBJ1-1,CASSIIGGVRTEAFF
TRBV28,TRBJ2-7,CASSSVPRGNYEQYF
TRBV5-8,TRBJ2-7,CASSNLRYYEQYF